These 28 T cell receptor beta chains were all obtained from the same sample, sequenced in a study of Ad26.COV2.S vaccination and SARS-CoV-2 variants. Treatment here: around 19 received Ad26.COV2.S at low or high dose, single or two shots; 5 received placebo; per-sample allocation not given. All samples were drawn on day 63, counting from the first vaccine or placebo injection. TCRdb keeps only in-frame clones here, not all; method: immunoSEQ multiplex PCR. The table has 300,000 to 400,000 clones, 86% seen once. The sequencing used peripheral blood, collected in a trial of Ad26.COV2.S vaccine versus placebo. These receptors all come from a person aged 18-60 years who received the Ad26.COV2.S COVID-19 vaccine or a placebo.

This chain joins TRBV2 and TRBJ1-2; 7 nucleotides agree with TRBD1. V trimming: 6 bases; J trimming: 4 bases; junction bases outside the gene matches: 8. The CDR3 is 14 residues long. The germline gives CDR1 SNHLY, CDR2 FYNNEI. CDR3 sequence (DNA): TGTGCCAGCAGGGTACGGACAGGCGTCTATGGCTACACCTTC. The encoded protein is CASRVRTGVYGYTF.

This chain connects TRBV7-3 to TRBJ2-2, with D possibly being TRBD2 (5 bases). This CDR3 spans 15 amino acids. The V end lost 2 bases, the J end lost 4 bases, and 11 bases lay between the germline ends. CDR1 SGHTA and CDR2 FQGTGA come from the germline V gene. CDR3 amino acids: CASSLAGKVTGELFF. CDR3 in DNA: TGTGCCAGCAGCTTAGCCGGGAAGGTCACCGGGGAGCTGTTTTTT.

CDR3 amino acids: CASSTHRGLEETQYF. Written as DNA, the CDR3 is TGTGCCAGCAGCACACACAGGGGCCTGGAAGAGACCCAGTACTTC. The rearrangement uses TRBV6-5 and TRBJ2-5, with 7 bases aligning to TRBD1. V was clipped by 6 bases and J by 3 bases; unmatched bases: 10. Germline loops: CDR1 MNHEY, CDR2 SVGAGI. This CDR3 has 15 amino acids.

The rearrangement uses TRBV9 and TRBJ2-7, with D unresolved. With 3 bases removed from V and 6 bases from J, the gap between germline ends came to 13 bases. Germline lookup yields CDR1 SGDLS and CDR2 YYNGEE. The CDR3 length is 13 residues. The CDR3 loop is CASSEAWGGEQYF. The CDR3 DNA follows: TGTGCCAGCAGCGAGGCGTGGGGTGGCGAGCAGTACTTC.

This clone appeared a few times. CDR3 loop: CASSLTGAGGDTQYF. The DNA of the CDR3 is TGTGCCAGCAGCTTAACGGGAGCGGGAGGAGATACGCAGTATTTT. The chain employs TRBV7-3 and TRBJ2-3; 9 nucleotides agree with TRBD2. From germline, CDR1 is SGHTA and CDR2 FQGTGA. The CDR3 is made up of 15 amino acids. V gave up 0 bases and J gave up 5 bases; unmatched junction bases: 3.

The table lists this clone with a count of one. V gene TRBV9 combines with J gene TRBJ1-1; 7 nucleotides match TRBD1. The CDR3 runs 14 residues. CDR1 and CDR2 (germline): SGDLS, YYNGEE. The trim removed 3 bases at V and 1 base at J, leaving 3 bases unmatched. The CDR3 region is CASSGGTANTEAFF. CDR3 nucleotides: TGTGCCAGCAGCGGGGGGACAGCGAACACTGAAGCTTTCTTT.

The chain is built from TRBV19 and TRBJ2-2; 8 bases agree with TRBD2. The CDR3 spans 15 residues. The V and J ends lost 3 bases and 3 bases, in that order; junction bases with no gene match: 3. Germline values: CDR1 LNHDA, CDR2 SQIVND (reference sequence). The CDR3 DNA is TGTGCCAGTAGTATGGCGGGGGGACACACCGGGGAGCTGTTTTTT. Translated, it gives CASSMAGGHTGELFF.

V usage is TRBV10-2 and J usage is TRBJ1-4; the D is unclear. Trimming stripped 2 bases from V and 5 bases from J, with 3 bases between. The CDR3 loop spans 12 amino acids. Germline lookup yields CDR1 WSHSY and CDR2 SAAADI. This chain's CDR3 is CASSEGNEKLFF. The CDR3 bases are TGCGCCAGCAGTGAGGGAAATGAAAAACTGTTTTTT.

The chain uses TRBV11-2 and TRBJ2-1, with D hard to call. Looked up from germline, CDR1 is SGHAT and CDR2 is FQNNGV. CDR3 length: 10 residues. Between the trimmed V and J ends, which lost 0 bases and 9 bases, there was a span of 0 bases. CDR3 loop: CASSLDEQFF. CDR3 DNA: TGTGCCAGCAGCTTAGATGAGCAGTTCTTC.

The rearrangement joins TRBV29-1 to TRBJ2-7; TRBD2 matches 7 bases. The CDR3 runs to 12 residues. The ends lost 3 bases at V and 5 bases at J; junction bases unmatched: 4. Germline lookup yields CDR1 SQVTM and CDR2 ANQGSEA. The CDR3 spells CSVEAGDNEQYF. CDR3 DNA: TGCAGCGTTGAGGCGGGAGATAACGAGCAGTACTTC.

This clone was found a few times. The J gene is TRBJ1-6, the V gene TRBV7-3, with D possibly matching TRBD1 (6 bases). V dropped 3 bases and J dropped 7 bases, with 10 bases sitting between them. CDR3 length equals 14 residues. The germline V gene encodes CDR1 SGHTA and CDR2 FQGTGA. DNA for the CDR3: TGTGCCAGCAGCTTGGAAAGGGGGAATTCACCCCTCCACTTT. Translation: CASSLERGNSPLHF.

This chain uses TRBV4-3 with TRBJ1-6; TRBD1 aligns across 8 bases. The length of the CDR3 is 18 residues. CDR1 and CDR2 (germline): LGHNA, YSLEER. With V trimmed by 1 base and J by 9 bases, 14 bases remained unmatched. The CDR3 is CASSQASLPGQALSPLHF. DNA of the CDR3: TGCGCCAGCAGCCAAGCCTCCCTTCCGGGACAGGCCCTTTCACCCCTCCACTTT.

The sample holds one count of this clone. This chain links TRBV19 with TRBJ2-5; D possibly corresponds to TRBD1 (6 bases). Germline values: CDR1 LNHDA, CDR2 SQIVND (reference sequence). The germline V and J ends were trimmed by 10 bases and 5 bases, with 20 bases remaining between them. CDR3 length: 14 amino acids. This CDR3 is CATSRTEAPETQYF. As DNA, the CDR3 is TGTGCCACCTCCCGGACAGAGGCTCCCGAGACCCAGTACTTC.

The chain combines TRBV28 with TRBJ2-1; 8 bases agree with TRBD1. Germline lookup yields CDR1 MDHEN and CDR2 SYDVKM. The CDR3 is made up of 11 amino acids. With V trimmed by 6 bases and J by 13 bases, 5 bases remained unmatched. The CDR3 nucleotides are TGTGCCAGCAGCTATGACAGGGGTCAGTTCTTC. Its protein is CASSYDRGQFF.

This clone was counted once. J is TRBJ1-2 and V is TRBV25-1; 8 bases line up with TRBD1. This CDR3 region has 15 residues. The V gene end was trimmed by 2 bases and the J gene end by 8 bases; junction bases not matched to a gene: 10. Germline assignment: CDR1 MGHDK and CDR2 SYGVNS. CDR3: CASSEPGGFLRGYTF. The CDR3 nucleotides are TGTGCCAGCAGTGAACCAGGGGGCTTTTTGAGGGGCTACACCTTC.

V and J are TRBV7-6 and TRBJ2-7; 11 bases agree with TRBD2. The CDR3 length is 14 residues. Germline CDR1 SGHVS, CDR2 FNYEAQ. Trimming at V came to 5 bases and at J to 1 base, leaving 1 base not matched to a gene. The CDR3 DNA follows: TGTGCCAGCAGCCGGACTAGCGGGTCCTACGAGCAGTACTTC. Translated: CASSRTSGSYEQYF.

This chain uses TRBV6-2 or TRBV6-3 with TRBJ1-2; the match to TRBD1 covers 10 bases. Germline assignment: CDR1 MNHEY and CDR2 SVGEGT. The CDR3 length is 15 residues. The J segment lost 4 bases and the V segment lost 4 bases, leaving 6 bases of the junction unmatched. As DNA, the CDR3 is TGTGCCAGCAGTTCGGCCGGGACAGGGGCCTATGGCTACACCTTC. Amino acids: CASSSAGTGAYGYTF.

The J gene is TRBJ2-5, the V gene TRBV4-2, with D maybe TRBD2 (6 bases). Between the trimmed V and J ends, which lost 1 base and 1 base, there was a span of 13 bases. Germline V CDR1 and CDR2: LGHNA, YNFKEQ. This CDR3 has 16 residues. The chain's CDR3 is CASSQGQGGVQETQYF. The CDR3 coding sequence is TGTGCCAGCAGCCAAGGGCAAGGCGGGGTCCAAGAGACCCAGTACTTC.

The DNA of the CDR3 is TGTGCCAGCAGCTCGGGTGGGGAGCAGTTCTTC. Translated: CASSSGGEQFF. The chain joins TRBV7-9 to TRBJ2-1; D remains unclear. CDR3 length: 11 amino acids. V lost 4 bases to trimming and J lost 10 bases, with 8 bases between them. Germline CDR1 reads SEHNR; CDR2 reads FQNEAQ (reference sequence).

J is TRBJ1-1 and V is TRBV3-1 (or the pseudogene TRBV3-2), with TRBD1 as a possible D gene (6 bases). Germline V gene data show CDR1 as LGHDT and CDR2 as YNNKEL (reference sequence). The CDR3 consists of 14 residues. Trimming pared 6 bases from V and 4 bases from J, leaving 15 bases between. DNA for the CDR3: TGTGCCAGCAGGCTACAGGGCCCCGGCACTGAAGCTTTCTTT. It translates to CASRLQGPGTEAFF.

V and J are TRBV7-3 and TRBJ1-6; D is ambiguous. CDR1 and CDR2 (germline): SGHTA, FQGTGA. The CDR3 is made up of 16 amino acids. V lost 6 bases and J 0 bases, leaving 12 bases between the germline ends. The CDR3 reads CASRKGGSSYNSPLHF. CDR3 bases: TGTGCCAGCAGAAAGGGCGGTAGCTCCTATAATTCACCCCTCCACTTT.

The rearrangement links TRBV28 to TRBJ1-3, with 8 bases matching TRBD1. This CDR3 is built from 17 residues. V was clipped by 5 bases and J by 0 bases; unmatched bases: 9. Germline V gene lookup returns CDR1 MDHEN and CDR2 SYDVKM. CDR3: CASSTPGQALSGNTIYF. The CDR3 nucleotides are TGTGCCAGCAGTACCCCGGGACAGGCGCTCTCTGGAAACACCATATATTTT.

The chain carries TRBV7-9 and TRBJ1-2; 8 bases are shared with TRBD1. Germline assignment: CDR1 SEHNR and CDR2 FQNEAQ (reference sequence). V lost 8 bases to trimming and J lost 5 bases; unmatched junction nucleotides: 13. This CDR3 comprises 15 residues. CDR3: CASGLPGQVEYGYTF. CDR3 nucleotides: TGTGCCAGCGGGCTCCCGGGACAGGTGGAGTATGGCTACACCTTC. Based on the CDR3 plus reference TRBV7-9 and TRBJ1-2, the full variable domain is DTGVSQNPRHKITKRGQNVTFRCDPISEHNRLYWYRQTLGQGPEFLTYFQNEAQLEKSRLLSDRFSAERPKGSFSTLEIQRTEQGDSAMYLCASGLPGQVEYGYTFGSGTRLTVV.

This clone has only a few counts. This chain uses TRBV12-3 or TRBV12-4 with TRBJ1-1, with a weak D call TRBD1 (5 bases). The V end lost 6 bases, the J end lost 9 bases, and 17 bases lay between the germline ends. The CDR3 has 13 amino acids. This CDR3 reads CASSRQGLGKAFF. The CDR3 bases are TGTGCCAGCAGCCGTCAGGGATTAGGTAAAGCTTTCTTT.

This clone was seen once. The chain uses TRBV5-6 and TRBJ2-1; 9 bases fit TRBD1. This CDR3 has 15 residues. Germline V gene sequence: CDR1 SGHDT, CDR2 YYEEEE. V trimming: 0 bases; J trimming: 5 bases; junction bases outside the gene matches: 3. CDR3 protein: CASSLGQGGHNEQFF. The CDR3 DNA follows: TGTGCCAGCAGCTTGGGACAGGGGGGACACAATGAGCAGTTCTTC. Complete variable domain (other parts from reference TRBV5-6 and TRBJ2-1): DAGVTQSPTHLIKTRGQQVTLRCSPKSGHDTVSWYQQALGQGPQFIFQYYEEEERQRGNFPDRFSGHQFPNYSSELNVNALLLGDSALYLCASSLGQGGHNEQFFGPGTRLTVL.

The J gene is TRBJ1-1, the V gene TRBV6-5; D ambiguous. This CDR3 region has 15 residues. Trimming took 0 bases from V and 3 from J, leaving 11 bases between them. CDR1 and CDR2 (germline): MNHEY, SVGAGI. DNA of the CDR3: TGTGCCAGCAGTTACTCGGGTAGAGGGTACACTGAAGCTTTCTTT. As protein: CASSYSGRGYTEAFF.

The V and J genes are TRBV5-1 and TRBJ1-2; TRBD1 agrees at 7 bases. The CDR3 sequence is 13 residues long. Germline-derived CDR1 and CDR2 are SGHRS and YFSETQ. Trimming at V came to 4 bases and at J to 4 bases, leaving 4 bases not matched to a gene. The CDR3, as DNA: TGCGCCAGCAGCCGACGGACAGGCTATGGCTACACCTTC. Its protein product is CASSRRTGYGYTF.

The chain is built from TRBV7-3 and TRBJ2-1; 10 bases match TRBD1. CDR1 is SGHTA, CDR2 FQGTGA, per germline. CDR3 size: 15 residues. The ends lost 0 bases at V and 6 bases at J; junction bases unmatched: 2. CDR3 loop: CASSLTGQGTNEQFF. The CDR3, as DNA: TGTGCCAGCAGCTTAACGGGACAGGGGACCAATGAGCAGTTCTTC.